The clone carrying this T cell receptor beta chain showed up just a few times. Its cognate antigen is unknown. Regarding time point: week 47, end of study. What each vaccine dose contained was 300 ug of mutant IDH1 20-mer peptide, accompanied by topical imiquimod. The V gene lost 11 bases and the J gene lost 4 bases, with 17 bases spanning the gap. The CDR3 extends over 13 amino acids. Germline V lookup: CDR1 MNHNY, CDR2 SVGAGI (reference sequence). This specimen belongs to a study of a mutant IDH1 vaccine in newly diagnosed glioma. Turning to the study itself: First vaccine doses came 4-6 weeks after radiotherapy alone, or with temozolomide cycles. V12 occurred at week 35 and V13 at week 47.

Using immunoSEQ multiplex PCR, the repertoire was profiled, and TCRdb retains in-frame clones only, with some absent. Here the sample spans tens of thousands of clones, approximately 89% being singletons. This sequence joins TRBV6-6 and TRBJ2-5; D may be TRBD2 (5 bases). Sequenced here: PBMCs, sampled from a glioma patient whose treatment included an IDH1 peptide vaccine. The sequence was obtained from a woman aged 45-60 years with glioma. CDR3 coding DNA: TGTGCCGCCCGTCCCCTACTAGGAGAGACCCAGTACTTC. Translated: CAARPLLGETQYF.